One and the same sample provided the 6 T cell receptor beta chains below, sequenced in a study of blood T cell repertoires in COVID-19. Here immunoSEQ multiplex PCR was the method, and the copy in TCRdb shows in-frame clones only, minus some. The table has about 300,000 clones, under 90% seen once; the top ten hold 8.5% to 12%. Sequenced material: PBMCs or T cells enriched from blood (not recorded which). The receptors originated from a woman under 30 who had recovered from COVID-19.

The V gene is TRBV4-1, the J gene TRBJ2-7, with 8 bases lining up with TRBD1. V lost 4 bases to trimming and J lost 7 bases; unmatched junction nucleotides: 12. In germline, CDR1 is MGHRA, CDR2 YSYEKL. The CDR3 has 15 amino acids. The CDR3 sequence: CASSLPGGQGKEQYF. In DNA form, the CDR3 reads TGCGCCAGCAGCCTCCCCGGCGGACAGGGAAAGGAGCAGTACTTC.

The chain is built from TRBV27 and TRBJ1-4; unclear D gene. Trimming took off 4 bases at V and 10 bases at J, with 22 bases between the two ends. The CDR3 spans 16 residues. Per the germline V gene, CDR1 is MNHEY and CDR2 is SMNVEV (reference sequence). The CDR3 DNA is TGTGCCAGCAGTTCCCCTGACGGGGAAATGTTTGGAAAACTGTTTTTT. It codes for CASSSPDGEMFGKLFF.

The V gene is TRBV18, the J gene TRBJ2-7; D might be TRBD2 (5 bases). The CDR3 spans 14 residues. Germline loops: CDR1 KGHSH, CDR2 LQKENI. V lost 6 bases, J lost 1 base, and 13 bases lay in between. CDR3 amino acids: CASSSEGVSYEQYF. In nucleotides, the CDR3 is TGTGCCAGCTCCTCCGAGGGAGTATCCTACGAGCAGTACTTC.

The chain couples TRBV23-1 to TRBJ1-3; D unclear. TRBV23-1 is sorted into the ORF group, with uncertain function. The CDR3 sequence is 13 residues long. V lost 8 bases, J lost 4 bases, and 12 bases lay in between. The CDR3 DNA reads as TGCGCCAGCCTCGTGCGCCCGGGAAACACCATATATTTT. Protein sequence: CASLVRPGNTIYF.

This clone showed up just a few times. The chain uses TRBV5-6 and TRBJ1-6; the D is unclear. Per the germline V gene, CDR1 is SGHDT and CDR2 is YYEEEE. This CDR3 has 14 residues. Between the trimmed V and J ends, which lost 0 bases and 9 bases, there was a span of 10 bases. The CDR3 nucleotides are TGTGCCAGCAGCTTGGAACCCCCGGGTTCACCCCTCCACTTT. Protein product: CASSLEPPGSPLHF. The variable domain in full, with the rest retrieved from reference TRBV5-6 and TRBJ1-6, is DAGVTQSPTHLIKTRGQQVTLRCSPKSGHDTVSWYQQALGQGPQFIFQYYEEEERQRGNFPDRFSGHQFPNYSSELNVNALLLGDSALYLCASSLEPPGSPLHFGNGTRLTVT.

CDR3 in DNA: TGTGCCAGCACGACGACGGAGGCCACAGATACGCAGTATTTT. It translates to CASTTTEATDTQYF. The chain has TRBV27 and TRBJ2-3, with a possible D match to TRBD2 (5 bases). CDR1 and CDR2 (germline): MNHEY, SMNVEV (reference sequence). Trimming removed 7 bases at V and 2 bases at J, with 13 bases between. The CDR3 covers 14 residues.